This T cell receptor beta chain was sequenced during a study of T cell repertoires in cytomegalovirus infection. Looking at the study overall: Indications came from public TCR beta signatures; they pointed to CMV infection and to a matching HLA type. Findings of the study overall: The ex vivo response was dominated by HLA-C-restricted CMV-specific TCR beta clonotypes. Summed frequency of public TCR beta families distinguished CMV carriers with the relevant HLA.

TCRdb independently ran MiXCR on the reads; one entry per CDR3 protein. The data contain 250,000 to 350,000 distinct CDR3 sequences, about 25% of them seen just once; the ten biggest clones take up 11% to 15%. The V and J ends lost 0 bases and 4 bases, in that order; junction bases with no gene match: 6. CDR1 is DFQATT and CDR2 is SNEGSKA in the germline V gene (reference sequence). This CDR3 contains 15 residues. Of note for this clonotype: What it binds is not known.

The sequence derives from a human donor in good health (CMV status not recorded). Some clones in this sample may be carry-over from other donors' samples. Sequencing was performed on PBMCs. The V call is TRBV20-1, the J call TRBJ2-7; 10 bases are shared with TRBD2. The CDR3 region is CSARDPLAGAYEQYF. The CDR3 bases are TGCAGTGCTAGAGATCCCCTAGCGGGAGCGTACGAGCAGTACTTC.